This T cell receptor beta chain was captured by sequencing in a study of blood T cell repertoires in COVID-19. Study information: The United States, Italy and Spain supplied acute and convalescent COVID-19 samples.

As processed by the authors: The assay estimated nucleated cells by amplifying reference gene primers. The assay was immunoSEQ multiplex PCR, and TCRdb's table has in-frame clones only and misses some. Clone size and V and J calls were adopted from that table, with D and trimming inferred from the DNA. The data hold about 130,000 clones, with 84% observed a single time. This CDR3 is 15 amino acids long. The germline CDR1 and CDR2 sequences are SGHTA and FQGTGA. The junction had 5 bases not matched to a gene; V was cut back by 2 bases and J by 5 bases. Sequencing used peripheral blood. The receptor comes from a woman in her twenties or thirties who had recovered from COVID-19. The chain is built from TRBV7-3 and TRBJ2-5; 10 bases are shared with TRBD2. DNA for the CDR3: TGTGCCAGCAGCTTAGGGGTTAGCGGGAGGGAGACCCAGTACTTC. Its translation: CASSLGVSGRETQYF.